The next 17 T cell receptor beta chains were all read from a single sample in a study of shared clonotypes between healthy human individuals. Naive CD8 cells lacked CD45RO, underwent positive selection for CCR7 and left out terminally differentiated effector memory CD45RA+ cells. Some clones are missing from TCRdb's copy, which holds only in-frame ones; the method was immunoSEQ multiplex PCR. The sample holds some 2,000,000 clones; about 95% are singletons and the top ten take 0.9% to 1.3%. Material: naive CD8+ T cells sorted from blood. These receptors came from a man aged 18 to 30 in good health.

This rearrangement joins TRBV30 to TRBJ2-2; TRBD2 might be the D (5 bases). Trimming stripped 4 bases from V and 3 bases from J, with 15 bases between. Germline assignment: CDR1 GTSNPN and CDR2 SVGIG (reference sequence). This CDR3 has 15 amino acids. CDR3 in DNA: TGTGCCTGGATCCCAGTATTCGGGGACACCGGGGAGCTGTTTTTT. Translating it yields CAWIPVFGDTGELFF.

The chain recombines TRBV6-5 with TRBJ2-7, with 11 nucleotides matching TRBD2. The ends lost 0 bases at V and 4 bases at J; junction bases unmatched: 5. Looked up from germline, CDR1 is MNHEY and CDR2 is SVGAGI. The CDR3 is 16 residues long. CDR3 nucleotides: TGTGCCAGCAGTTACTCCAATAGCGGGGGGGATTACGAGCAGTACTTC. The encoded protein is CASSYSNSGGDYEQYF.

V gene TRBV4-1 combines with J gene TRBJ1-6, with unresolved D. The V and J ends lost 6 bases and 0 bases respectively, with 6 bases between them. The CDR3 loop spans 14 amino acids. Germline values: CDR1 MGHRA, CDR2 YSYEKL. The CDR3 coding sequence is TGCGCCAGCAGTCAGAGCTCCTATAATTCACCCCTCCACTTT. Amino acid sequence: CASSQSSYNSPLHF.

CDR3 region: CASSEQGSPGTQYF. As DNA, the CDR3 is TGCGCCAGCAGTGAACAGGGCAGTCCAGGGACCCAGTACTTC. The chain recombines TRBV10-1 with TRBJ2-5; perhaps TRBD1 as D (6 bases). Looked up from germline, CDR1 is WNHNN and CDR2 is SYGVQD (reference sequence). This CDR3 is 14 amino acids long. V was cut by 3 bases and J by 7 bases, with 15 bases left in between.

This chain links TRBV5-8 with TRBJ1-5; D call uncertain. Trimming shortened V by 4 bases and J by 0 bases, and 11 bases separated the two germline ends. The CDR3 spans 15 residues. CDR1 is SGHTS, CDR2 YDEGEE, per germline. DNA of the CDR3: TGTGCCAGCAGCACCCGGGAGTATAGCAATCAGCCCCAGCATTTT. It yields the protein CASSTREYSNQPQHF. Based on the CDR3 plus reference TRBV5-8 and TRBJ1-5, the full variable domain is EAGVTQSPTHLIKTRGQQATLRCSPISGHTSVYWYQQALGLGLQFLLWYDEGEERNRGNFPPRFSGRQFPNYSSELNVNALELEDSALYLCASSTREYSNQPQHFGDGTRLSIL.

This sequence joins TRBV12-2 and TRBJ1-5. TRBV12-2 is a pseudogene. The CDR3 spans 11 residues. The CDR3 sequence: CASRLGTNQHF. DNA for the CDR3: TGTGCAAGTCGCTTAGGGACGAACCAGCATTTT.

V and J are TRBV19 and TRBJ1-4, with 9 bases fitting TRBD1. J was trimmed by 2 bases and V by 10 bases; bases with no gene match: 8. Germline-derived CDR1 and CDR2 are LNHDA and SQIVND (reference sequence). CDR3 length equals 15 residues. In DNA, the CDR3 is TGTGCCACTAGGGACAGGGAAGGCACTAATGAAAAACTGTTTTTT. Protein product: CATRDREGTNEKLFF.

The gene calls are TRBV5-8 and TRBJ2-7; the D is unclear. Germline CDR1 and CDR2: SGHTS and YDEGEE. Trimming shortened V by 2 bases and J by 3 bases, and 9 bases separated the two germline ends. This CDR3 has 13 residues. The CDR3 bases are TGTGCCAGCAGCTTTTTGCAGGACTACGAGCAGTACTTC. Its protein product is CASSFLQDYEQYF.

The CDR3 is CASSLAELGEQYF. The CDR3 DNA follows: TGTGCCAGCAGCTTAGCGGAGCTAGGCGAGCAGTACTTC. The chain employs TRBV7-9 and TRBJ2-7, with D uncertain. V shed 0 bases and J shed 6 bases, with 9 bases lying between them. The CDR3 loop spans 13 amino acids. The germline V gene encodes CDR1 SEHNR and CDR2 FQNEAQ (reference sequence).

The gene calls are TRBV9 and TRBJ2-2, with TRBD2 matching 14 bases. CDR1 is SGDLS, CDR2 YYNGEE, per germline. V gave up 2 bases and J gave up 6 bases; unmatched junction bases: 9. The CDR3 has 18 residues. The CDR3 spells CASSVVTSGRAFAGELFF. CDR3 nucleotides: TGTGCCAGCAGCGTCGTGACTAGCGGGAGGGCCTTCGCCGGGGAGCTGTTTTTT.

V and J are TRBV14 and TRBJ2-7, with 11 bases that match TRBD2. Per germline, CDR1 SGHDN and CDR2 FVKESK. The trim removed 11 bases at V and 2 bases at J, leaving 14 bases unmatched. This CDR3 spans 16 amino acids. For the CDR3, the DNA is TGTGCCGTGCCCCTCCAGGGACTAGCGGATCCCTACGAGCAGTACTTC. It yields the protein CAVPLQGLADPYEQYF.

This clone was recorded only once. V usage is TRBV7-6 and J usage is TRBJ1-1; tentatively, D is TRBD1 (6 bases). Germline CDR1 SGHVS, CDR2 FNYEAQ. This CDR3 is 19 amino acids long. V lost 3 bases, J lost 0 bases, and 23 bases lay in between. For the CDR3, the DNA is TGTGCCAGCAGCTTTACGCCATTAACGACAGGAATCATGAACACTGAAGCTTTCTTT. Protein product: CASSFTPLTTGIMNTEAFF. Based on the CDR3 plus reference TRBV7-6 and TRBJ1-1, the full variable domain is GAGVSQSPRYKVTKRGQDVALRCDPISGHVSLYWYRQALGQGPEFLTYFNYEAQQDKSGLPNDRFSAERPEGSISTLTIQRTEQRDSAMYRCASSFTPLTTGIMNTEAFFGQGTRLTVV.

The chain joins TRBV4-3 to TRBJ1-3, with 7 positions matching TRBD1. Losses at the gene ends were 0 bases for V and 3 bases for J; bases not matched to a gene: 8. This CDR3 region has 17 residues. Germline V CDR1 and CDR2: LGHNA, YSLEER. The CDR3 nucleotides are TGCGCCAGCAGCCAAGATCTGGAGGGGGCATATGGAAACACCATATATTTT. Protein: CASSQDLEGAYGNTIYF.

This clone has a single count. J is TRBJ2-1 and V is TRBV18, with D tentatively TRBD2 (6 bases). Germline CDR1 and CDR2: KGHSH and LQKENI. There are 15 residues in the CDR3. V lost 4 bases to trimming and J lost 4 bases, with 14 bases between them. The CDR3 DNA sequence: TGTGCCAGCTCACTGGACCGTGGAGGGTACAATGAGCAGTTCTTC. As protein: CASSLDRGGYNEQFF.

This rearrangement joins TRBV27 to TRBJ2-2; the match to TRBD2 covers 13 bases. V trimming: 5 bases; J trimming: 3 bases; junction bases outside the gene matches: 3. Per the germline V gene, CDR1 is MNHEY and CDR2 is SMNVEV (reference sequence). The CDR3 contains 16 residues. CDR3 residues: CASSETSGGDTGELFF. As DNA, the CDR3 is TGTGCCAGCAGTGAAACTAGCGGGGGGGACACCGGGGAGCTGTTTTTT.

This rearrangement joins TRBV5-3 to TRBJ2-7, with D possibly matching TRBD1 (6 bases). TRBV5-3 qualifies as an ORF whose function is uncertain. CDR3 length equals 17 residues. Trimming shortened V by 0 bases and J by 5 bases, and 21 bases separated the two germline ends. Written as DNA, the CDR3 is TGTGCCAGAAGCTTGGAATTCTGGACAGCTCAAACCCACGAGCAGTACTTC. Amino acid sequence: CARSLEFWTAQTHEQYF.

The rearrangement joins TRBV7-9 to TRBJ2-7, with D possibly matching TRBD2 (6 bases). CDR1 SEHNR and CDR2 FQNEAQ come from the germline V gene (reference sequence). V was pared by 1 base and J by 4 bases, with 14 bases between. The CDR3 runs to 15 residues. CDR3 sequence: CASSLGRGIVYEQYF. CDR3 bases: TGTGCCAGCAGCTTAGGTCGGGGGATTGTGTACGAGCAGTACTTC.